This passage covers 26 T cell receptor beta chains from one sample sequenced in a study of vaccination effects on CD4 cells after COVID-19. Using viral peptide pools, the ViraFEST assay grew out antigen-specific CD4+ T cells prior to sequencing. An approximately 10-day culture period preceded the isolation of CD4+ T cells. Vaccinated participants had no history of SARS-CoV-2 infection and tested negative for nucleocapsid antibodies. These receptors have no known antigen. Sequencing was performed with immunoSEQ multiplex PCR; in TCRdb, only in-frame clones are kept and a portion is missing. The sample consists of tens of thousands of clones, approximately 64% of them appearing once. Specimen: CD4+ T cells from PBMCs cultured with HCoV-OC43 spike peptides, collected before COVID-19 vaccination. Regarding subset: HCoV-OC43 spike overlapping peptide pool stimulation. The source of these receptors is a human donor who received a COVID-19 vaccine.

CDR3 sequence (DNA): TGTGCCAGCAGACATACCTTGACAGGGATCCAAACGCAGTATTTT. As protein: CASRHTLTGIQTQYF. The chain uses TRBV7-9 and TRBJ2-3, with TRBD1 identical over 7 bases. V dropped 6 bases and J dropped 9; count of bases not matched to a gene: 15. Germline-derived CDR1 and CDR2 are SEHNR and FQNEAQ (reference sequence). This CDR3 has 15 residues.

J is TRBJ2-1 and V is TRBV2, with 9 nucleotides matching TRBD2. The trim removed 1 base at V and 4 bases at J, leaving 2 bases unmatched. CDR1 and CDR2 from the germline V gene are SNHLY and FYNNEI. CDR3 length: 15 residues. The CDR3 nucleotides read TGTGCCAGCAGTGAAGTACTAGCGGGTTACAATGAGCAGTTCTTC. As protein: CASSEVLAGYNEQFF. Complete variable domain (other parts from reference TRBV2 and TRBJ2-1): EPEVTQTPSHQVTQMGQEVILRCVPISNHLYFYWYRQILGQKVEFLVSFYNNEISEKSEIFDDQFSVERPDGSNFTLKIRSTKLEDSAMYFCASSEVLAGYNEQFFGPGTRLTVL.

The chain combines TRBV3-1 (or the pseudogene TRBV3-2) with TRBJ2-1; TRBD2 matches 13 bases. There are 16 residues in the CDR3. CDR1 is LGHDT and CDR2 is YNNKEL in the germline V gene (reference sequence). With 0 bases clipped from V and 7 bases from J, the junction kept 3 bases outside the gene matches. CDR3 DNA: TGTGCCAGCAGCCAAGAGGGACTAGCGGGGATGAATGAGCAGTTCTTC. Residues: CASSQEGLAGMNEQFF.

This clone has more than one count but fewer than ten. V gene TRBV7-2 combines with J gene TRBJ1-3; D may be TRBD1 (6 bases). CDR3 size: 18 residues. The germline V gene encodes CDR1 SGHTA and CDR2 FQGNSA. V lost 3 bases, J lost 4 bases, and 22 bases lay in between. In DNA, the CDR3 is TGTGCCAGCAGCTTGGGGACACCATTGGCAAACTGGGGAAACACCATATATTTT. Protein sequence: CASSLGTPLANWGNTIYF.

The V and J genes are TRBV5-5 and TRBJ2-5; 7 bases line up with TRBD2. The CDR3 spans 15 residues. Germline V gene lookup returns CDR1 SGHKS and CDR2 YYEKEE (reference sequence). With 2 bases clipped from V and 4 bases from J, the junction kept 8 bases outside the gene matches. The CDR3 spells CASSLFIGEGETQYF. In DNA form, the CDR3 reads TGTGCCAGCAGCTTATTCATTGGGGAGGGAGAGACCCAGTACTTC.

V gene TRBV7-2 combines with J gene TRBJ1-1; no clear D gene. This CDR3 has 12 amino acids. Trimming left V 4 bases short and J 10 bases short, with 13 bases between. Germline V gene data show CDR1 as SGHTA and CDR2 as FQGNSA. The CDR3 region has the DNA TGTGCCAGCAGCTCTCATAGCCTGGGAGCTTTCTTT. Translating it yields CASSSHSLGAFF.

The gene calls are TRBV5-1 and TRBJ1-4; D is ambiguous. V lost 0 bases and J lost 5, with 8 bases in between. Germline V gene sequence: CDR1 SGHRS, CDR2 YFSETQ. The CDR3 runs 14 residues. This chain's CDR3 is CASSLVSPNEKLFF. The DNA of the CDR3 is TGCGCCAGCAGCTTGGTCAGCCCAAATGAAAAACTGTTTTTT.

This clone was picked up a small number of times. CDR3 in amino acids: CAWALAGGRNSPLHF. CDR3 bases: TGTGCCTGGGCATTGGCGGGGGGAAGGAATTCACCCCTCCACTTT. The chain employs TRBV30 and TRBJ1-6; D is perhaps TRBD1 (5 bases). Germline lookup yields CDR1 GTSNPN and CDR2 SVGIG (reference sequence). V was pared by 5 bases and J by 7 bases, with 18 bases between. The CDR3 runs to 15 residues.

This chain joins TRBV6-1 and TRBJ2-7; perhaps TRBD1 as D (6 bases). The CDR3 length is 15 residues. Trimming took off 0 bases at V and 13 bases at J, with 22 bases between the two ends. Per the germline V gene, CDR1 is MNHNS and CDR2 is SASEGT. The CDR3 DNA is TGTGCCAGCAGTGAAGCGCTCAGTGGTTGGTGGACAGCTTACTTC. Amino acid sequence: CASSEALSGWWTAYF.

The V gene is TRBV10-3, the J gene TRBJ2-1, with TRBD2 matching over 10 bases. The CDR3 is made up of 15 amino acids. J lost 4 bases, V lost 10 bases, and 10 bases had no gene match. CDR1 and CDR2 (germline): ENHRY, SYGVKD. The CDR3 coding sequence is TGTGCCACCGCCGCTGCTAGCGGGAGTTACAATGAGCAGTTCTTC. Its protein product is CATAAASGSYNEQFF.

The chain joins TRBV5-1 to TRBJ2-5; 8 bases agree with TRBD2. Per germline, CDR1 SGHRS and CDR2 YFSETQ. CDR3 length: 14 amino acids. J lost 0 bases, V lost 5 bases, and 3 bases had no gene match. The CDR3 loop is CASSPGGHQETQYF. The CDR3 region has the DNA TGCGCCAGCAGTCCGGGGGGGCACCAAGAGACCCAGTACTTC. The full variable domain, rest sourced from reference TRBV5-1 and TRBJ2-5, is KAGVTQTPRYLIKTRGQQVTLSCSPISGHRSVSWYQQTPGQGLQFLFEYFSETQRNKGNFPGRFSGRQFSNSRSEMNVSTLELGDSALYLCASSPGGHQETQYFGPGTRLLVL.

This clone was detected a few times. The genes are TRBV19 and TRBJ2-1; D possibly matches TRBD1 or TRBD2 (6 bases each). The CDR3 totals 16 residues. Trimming cost V 0 bases and J 5 bases, with 14 bases left between them. Germline assignment: CDR1 LNHDA and CDR2 SQIVND (reference sequence). This CDR3 is CASSIDAQGTHNEQFF. CDR3 in DNA: TGTGCCAGTAGTATAGATGCGCAGGGGACTCACAATGAGCAGTTCTTC.

The V gene is TRBV7-9, the J gene TRBJ2-4, with TRBD1 identical over 9 bases. Germline loops: CDR1 SEHNR, CDR2 FQNEAQ (reference sequence). Germline trimming cut 5 bases from V and 7 bases from J; bases unmatched to any gene: 3. The CDR3 totals 13 residues. As DNA, the CDR3 is TGTGCCAGCAGCCGGGGGACAGGGAACATTCAGTACTTC. It codes for CASSRGTGNIQYF.

This clone turned up a few times. The chain carries TRBV24-1 and TRBJ1-6, with unresolved D. Germline assignment: CDR1 KGHDR and CDR2 SFDVKD. Trimming removed 2 bases from V and 6 bases from J, with 7 bases in between. The CDR3 is 14 amino acids. The CDR3 region is CATSDSRVNSPLHF. CDR3 nucleotides: TGTGCCACCAGTGATTCCAGAGTTAATTCACCCCTCCACTTT.

This clone has only a few counts. This sequence joins TRBV7-9 and TRBJ1-4; D remains ambiguous. The CDR3 totals 15 residues. V was pared by 4 bases and J by 5 bases, with 14 bases between. Germline CDR1 and CDR2: SEHNR and FQNEAQ (reference sequence). The CDR3 here is CASSSWVGDNEKLFF. In nucleotides, the CDR3 is TGTGCCAGCAGCTCATGGGTGGGAGACAATGAAAAACTGTTTTTT.

This clone is large by share. The rearrangement uses TRBV2 and TRBJ1-3; D is perhaps TRBD1 (6 bases). Looked up from germline, CDR1 is SNHLY and CDR2 is FYNNEI. This CDR3 has 14 residues. Trimming pared 7 bases from V and 2 bases from J, leaving 12 bases between. Here the CDR3 DNA reads TGTGCCAGCACCAGTGGGGGGCCTGGAAACACCATATATTTT. Amino acid sequence: CASTSGGPGNTIYF.

In its sample, this clone was seen a few times. This chain joins TRBV5-1 and TRBJ1-6, with TRBD1 identical over 8 bases. The CDR3 runs to 14 residues. Per germline, CDR1 SGHRS and CDR2 YFSETQ. V trimming: 4 bases; J trimming: 10 bases; junction bases outside the gene matches: 7. CDR3 amino acids: CASSTGQGRSPLHF. CDR3 sequence (DNA): TGCGCCAGCAGCACCGGACAGGGAAGATCACCCCTCCACTTT.

This chain links TRBV4-1 with TRBJ1-4, with D perhaps matching TRBD1 (6 bases). CDR3 size: 14 residues. The V and J ends lost 0 bases and 8 bases respectively, with 10 bases between them. The germline CDR1 and CDR2 sequences are MGHRA and YSYEKL. The CDR3 loop is CASSQDRGQEKLFF. CDR3 in DNA: TGCGCCAGCAGCCAAGATCGAGGACAGGAAAAACTGTTTTTT.

J is TRBJ2-4 and V is TRBV11-2; D possibly matches TRBD1 or TRBD2 (5 bases each). The CDR3 runs 16 residues. Germline V CDR1 and CDR2: SGHAT, FQNNGV. The ends were cut back, 5 bases at V and 4 bases at J, with 18 bases in the middle. The CDR3: CASSPRVGGGKNIQYF. Here the CDR3 DNA reads TGTGCCAGCAGCCCACGGGTCGGTGGGGGAAAAAACATTCAGTACTTC.

The genes are TRBV14 and TRBJ2-7; D call uncertain. This CDR3 region has 13 residues. Per the germline V gene, CDR1 is SGHDN and CDR2 is FVKESK. V was pared by 3 bases and J by 6 bases, with 12 bases between. CDR3 sequence reads: CASSQNTLGEQYF. The CDR3 DNA reads as TGTGCCAGCAGCCAGAACACCCTGGGCGAGCAGTACTTC.

V gene TRBV30 combines with J gene TRBJ1-2; D possibly corresponds to TRBD1 (5 bases). The CDR3 runs 12 residues. V dropped 8 bases and J dropped 5 bases, with 15 bases sitting between them. Looked up from germline, CDR1 is GTSNPN and CDR2 is SVGIG (reference sequence). The CDR3 nucleotides are TGTGCCGGGAACCTGGGGGGTTATGGCTACACCTTC. Amino acids: CAGNLGGYGYTF.

The rearrangement joins TRBV5-8 to TRBJ1-5, with 7 bases identical to TRBD1. Losses at the gene ends were 4 bases for V and 2 bases for J; bases not matched to a gene: 15. CDR3 size: 18 residues. Germline V gives CDR1 SGHTS, CDR2 YDEGEE. In DNA, the CDR3 is TGTGCCAGCAGCCGGACAGGCGCTTTTTTTAGGGGCAATCAGCCCCAGCATTTT. Amino acid sequence: CASSRTGAFFRGNQPQHF.

J is TRBJ1-4 and V is TRBV30; D gene ambiguous. The CDR3 is 12 amino acids. Germline V gene data show CDR1 as GTSNPN and CDR2 as SVGIG (reference sequence). Trimming took off 0 bases at V and 10 bases at J, with 9 bases between the two ends. The CDR3: CAWSVPMGKLFF. Written as DNA, the CDR3 is TGTGCCTGGAGTGTACCCATGGGAAAACTGTTTTTT.

The rearrangement links TRBV19 to TRBJ1-5; 7 positions agree with TRBD1. V gave up 5 bases and J gave up 1 base; unmatched junction bases: 11. CDR1 is LNHDA, CDR2 SQIVND, per germline (reference sequence). The CDR3 extends over 17 amino acids. This chain's CDR3 is CASSHTQGGMSNQPQHF. The CDR3 DNA reads TGTGCCAGTAGTCACACCCAGGGGGGAATGAGCAATCAGCCCCAGCATTTT.

The chain recombines TRBV7-9 with TRBJ2-1, with 10 nucleotides matching TRBD2. CDR1 SEHNR and CDR2 FQNEAQ come from the germline V gene (reference sequence). There are 14 residues in the CDR3. V shed 2 bases and J 15 bases; nucleotides not matched to a gene: 10. CDR3 nucleotides: TGTGCCAGCAGCTTACGAGCGGGAGGGCCGATTTCGTTCTTC. Protein product: CASSLRAGGPISFF.

The table lists this clone with a few counts. This chain joins TRBV7-9 and TRBJ1-4; D is undetermined. The germline gives CDR1 SEHNR, CDR2 FQNEAQ (reference sequence). Trimming pared 1 base from V and 6 bases from J, leaving 9 bases between. The CDR3 sequence is 14 residues long. The CDR3 sequence: CASSLGQADEKLFF. CDR3 DNA: TGTGCCAGCAGCTTAGGGCAGGCGGATGAAAAACTGTTTTTT.